The present T cell receptor (beta chain) was sequenced within a study of blood T cell repertoires in COVID-19. Study as a whole: Sample material is recorded as cDNA or gDNA derived from T cells, B-cell-depleted T cells, or PBMCs.

This clone was detected once. TCRdb's table, derived via immunoSEQ multiplex PCR, lists solely in-frame clones and lacks some. Among 55,000 to 80,000 clones listed, approximately 91% were seen once. V lost 8 bases to trimming and J lost 0 bases, with 10 bases between them. Germline V lookup: CDR1 MRHNA, CDR2 SNTAGT. CDR3 length: 13 residues. The sample taken for sequencing was peripheral blood. The chain joins TRBV6-4 to TRBJ1-1; D not certain. The source is a man aged 50 to 59 with acute or convalescent COVID-19. CDR3 coding DNA: TGTGCCAGCCGGGATCCCGTGAACACTGAAGCTTTCTTT. Translated, it gives CASRDPVNTEAFF.